The 8 T cell receptor beta chains below all came from one sample that was sequenced in a study of T cell responses to AZD1222 COVID-19 vaccine. This table comes from immunoSEQ multiplex PCR, and its TCRdb copy is limited to in-frame clones, with some not included. The sample holds more than 95,000 clones, 75% to 90% seen once. Source: peripheral blood, taken on day 0 of MenACWY control vaccination. All receptors come from an adult in good health.

A few counts support this clone. V and J are TRBV27 and TRBJ1-2; TRBD1 agrees at 8 bases. The CDR3 is 17 amino acids. The germline V gene encodes CDR1 MNHEY and CDR2 SMNVEV (reference sequence). The trim removed 4 bases at V and 3 bases at J, leaving 13 bases unmatched. The CDR3 nucleotides read TGTGCCAGCAGTTCAGGGACAGGCTGGGGTCCTCACTATGGCTACACCTTC. Residues: CASSSGTGWGPHYGYTF.

The chain is built from TRBV6-5 and TRBJ2-1; 7 positions agree with TRBD2. In germline, CDR1 is MNHEY, CDR2 SVGAGI. V shed 6 bases, J shed 8 bases, and the junction held 7 bases outside the gene matches. CDR3 length: 13 residues. In DNA, the CDR3 is TGTGCCAGCAGCCAGGGACTAACGGATGAGCAGTTCTTC. Its protein is CASSQGLTDEQFF.

This chain connects TRBV2 to TRBJ2-1, with a possible D match to TRBD1 (5 bases). Germline CDR1 is SNHLY and CDR2 is FYNNEI. V was pared by 8 bases and J by 4 bases, with 6 bases between. The CDR3 covers 11 residues. The CDR3 DNA reads TGTGCCAGCGGGGCGTACAATGAGCAGTTCTTC. Translating it yields CASGAYNEQFF.

This clone has only one observation. The rearrangement links TRBV20-1 to TRBJ2-2; TRBD1 or TRBD2 may be the D gene (6 bases each). With 3 bases removed from V and 0 bases from J, the gap between germline ends came to 11 bases. The CDR3 runs 15 residues. The germline V gene encodes CDR1 DFQATT and CDR2 SNEGSKA (reference sequence). CDR3 loop: CSASGGRSNTGELFF. In DNA, the CDR3 is TGCAGTGCTAGTGGGGGGCGGTCGAACACCGGGGAGCTGTTTTTT.

The J gene is TRBJ1-1, the V gene TRBV7-7; 8 positions match TRBD1. This CDR3 spans 16 amino acids. J was trimmed by 0 bases and V by 5 bases; bases with no gene match: 8. Per the germline V gene, CDR1 is SSHAT and CDR2 is FNYEAQ (reference sequence). DNA of the CDR3: TGTGCCAGCAGCCACGGGACAGGCTCAATGAACACTGAAGCTTTCTTT. It specifies CASSHGTGSMNTEAFF.

The J gene is TRBJ2-3, the V gene TRBV4-1; 8 bases line up with TRBD2. CDR1 MGHRA and CDR2 YSYEKL come from the germline V gene. There are 15 residues in the CDR3. V was clipped by 1 base and J by 6 bases; unmatched bases: 6. The CDR3 DNA reads TGCGCCAGCAGCCAAGGCAGAGCGGGAGAGGATACGCAGTATTTT. The encoded protein is CASSQGRAGEDTQYF.

The rearrangement uses TRBV6-1 and TRBJ1-4; 9 bases are a match to TRBD1. The germline V gene encodes CDR1 MNHNS and CDR2 SASEGT. There are 16 residues in the CDR3. V shed 4 bases and J 7 bases; nucleotides not matched to a gene: 10. The CDR3 DNA is TGTGCCAGCAGTGCTACACCGGGACAGGGTAGTGAAAAACTGTTTTTT. Translated: CASSATPGQGSEKLFF.

The chain is built from TRBV7-2 and TRBJ2-7; possibly TRBD1 for D (6 bases). Germline CDR1 reads SGHTA; CDR2 reads FQGNSA. V dropped 5 bases and J dropped 3 bases, with 17 bases sitting between them. This CDR3 has 15 amino acids. In DNA, the CDR3 is TGTGCCAGCAGCCCAACCCCAGGGGTATTCTACGAGCAGTACTTC. Translated: CASSPTPGVFYEQYF.